A single sample is the source of the 19 T cell receptor beta chains below, sequenced in a study of Tregs in tolerant kidney transplant recipients. TCRdb's copy holds only in-frame clones and misses some; the assay was immunoSEQ multiplex PCR. The sample consists of approximately 69,000 clones, roughly 91% of them appearing once. Material: CD4+ T cells from blood, obtained before the transplant. The receptors originated from a human donor who received a combined kidney and bone marrow transplant.

The chain uses TRBV29-1 and TRBJ2-7; 10 bases match TRBD2. CDR3 length: 12 residues. With 4 bases clipped from V and 3 bases from J, the junction kept 0 bases outside the gene matches. The germline V gene encodes CDR1 SQVTM and CDR2 ANQGSEA. CDR3 amino acids: CSVGLAGYEQYF. The CDR3 bases are TGCAGCGTTGGACTAGCGGGCTACGAGCAGTACTTC.

The count of this clone is one. This rearrangement joins TRBV11-3 to TRBJ2-3; 8 bases fit TRBD1. This CDR3 is 15 amino acids long. Germline CDR1 and CDR2: SGHNT and YENEEA. V trimming: 5 bases; J trimming: 2 bases; junction bases outside the gene matches: 6. The CDR3 sequence is CASSLRTGFTDTQYF. CDR3 nucleotides: TGTGCCAGCAGCCTAAGGACAGGGTTCACAGATACGCAGTATTTT.

The chain links TRBV9 to TRBJ2-3; D is ambiguous. In germline, CDR1 is SGDLS, CDR2 YYNGEE. This CDR3 contains 16 residues. The germline V and J ends were trimmed by 0 bases and 8 bases, with 19 bases remaining between them. The CDR3 bases are TGTGCCAGCAGCGTAGAGCGACTCGCACTGCTTGGTACGCAGTATTTT. Translating gives CASSVERLALLGTQYF.

The chain links TRBV18 to TRBJ2-3; no clear D gene. This CDR3 comprises 14 residues. The V end lost 3 bases, the J end lost 2 bases, and 9 bases lay between the germline ends. CDR1 is KGHSH, CDR2 LQKENI, per germline. In DNA form, the CDR3 reads TGTGCCAGCTCACCCCCCACAATCACAGATACGCAGTATTTT. It codes for CASSPPTITDTQYF.

This chain connects TRBV18 to TRBJ2-3, with TRBD1 matching 8 bases. CDR1 and CDR2 (germline): KGHSH, LQKENI. The length of the CDR3 is 16 residues. Trimming removed 1 base from V and 4 bases from J; junction bases left unmatched: 7. The CDR3 loop reads CASSPQGQENADTQYF. The CDR3 nucleotides read TGTGCCAGCTCACCACAGGGACAGGAAAACGCAGATACGCAGTATTTT.

This chain joins TRBV10-3 and TRBJ1-1, with D maybe TRBD1 (5 bases). Germline CDR1 is ENHRY and CDR2 is SYGVKD. Trimming removed 0 bases from V and 1 base from J, with 12 bases in between. The CDR3 loop spans 16 amino acids. The CDR3 spells CAISESLGGENTEAFF. The DNA for the CDR3 is TGTGCCATCAGTGAGTCTCTGGGGGGGGAGAACACTGAAGCTTTCTTT.

This chain links TRBV25-1 with TRBJ2-3, with a weak D call TRBD1 (6 bases). Between the trimmed V and J ends, which lost 4 bases and 3 bases, there was a span of 14 bases. The germline V gene encodes CDR1 MGHDK and CDR2 SYGVNS. The CDR3 runs 15 residues. In nucleotides, the CDR3 is TGTGCCAGCAGTGTGGGGACACCCCCAACAGATACGCAGTATTTT. Its translation: CASSVGTPPTDTQYF.

The chain joins TRBV7-2 to TRBJ2-2; a weak D match, TRBD2 (6 bases). CDR1 and CDR2 (germline): SGHTA, FQGNSA. Trimming left V 3 bases short and J 3 bases short, with 8 bases between. The CDR3 sequence is 14 residues long. CDR3 amino acids: CASSFSGYTGELFF. CDR3 nucleotides: TGTGCCAGCAGCTTTAGCGGTTACACCGGGGAGCTGTTTTTT.

The chain is built from TRBV28 and TRBJ2-7, with 9 bases matching TRBD2. This CDR3 contains 15 residues. In germline, CDR1 is MDHEN, CDR2 SYDVKM. After removal of 4 bases from V and 2 bases from J, the junction contained 6 bases not matched to a gene. CDR3 sequence reads: CASSSSLAGTYEQYF. The DNA for the CDR3 is TGTGCCAGCAGTTCCTCCCTAGCGGGAACCTACGAGCAGTACTTC.

This clone appeared once. The chain employs TRBV4-2 and TRBJ2-5, with D uncertain. The CDR3 spans 14 residues. CDR1 and CDR2 (germline): LGHNA, YNFKEQ. The ends were cut back, 0 bases at V and 2 bases at J, with 7 bases in the middle. CDR3 DNA: TGTGCCAGCAGCCAAGAAGGCGGTCAAGAGACCCAGTACTTC. This sequence encodes CASSQEGGQETQYF.

The chain's CDR3 is CASSFGLALISYEQYF. CDR3 coding DNA: TGCGCCAGCAGCTTTGGACTAGCCCTCATCTCCTACGAGCAGTACTTC. The chain employs TRBV5-1 and TRBJ2-7, with 8 bases identical to TRBD2. The CDR3 is 16 amino acids. The germline V gene has CDR1 SGHRS and CDR2 YFSETQ. Trimming at V came to 2 bases and at J to 0 bases, leaving 7 bases not matched to a gene.

The V and J genes are TRBV15 and TRBJ2-5; 7 nucleotides align to TRBD1. Per the germline V gene, CDR1 is LNHNV and CDR2 is YYDKDF (reference sequence). Losses at the gene ends were 5 bases for V and 0 bases for J; bases not matched to a gene: 3. CDR3 size: 14 residues. The CDR3 protein is CATSVDRNQETQYF. The DNA of the CDR3 is TGTGCCACCAGCGTGGACAGGAACCAAGAGACCCAGTACTTC.

The rearrangement uses TRBV5-1 and TRBJ2-1, with 11 bases identical to TRBD2. The J segment lost 7 bases and the V segment lost 0 bases, leaving 9 bases of the junction unmatched. CDR1 and CDR2 (germline): SGHRS, YFSETQ. The CDR3 length is 17 residues. The CDR3 reads CASSLASTSGSINEQFF. Written as DNA, the CDR3 is TGCGCCAGCAGCTTGGCTTCTACTAGCGGGAGCATAAATGAGCAGTTCTTC.

This chain connects TRBV19 to TRBJ1-2; weak D call: TRBD1 (5 bases). The V and J ends lost 4 bases and 14 bases respectively, with 23 bases between them. Germline V gene lookup returns CDR1 LNHDA and CDR2 SQIVND (reference sequence). There are 14 residues in the CDR3. In DNA, the CDR3 is TGTGCCAGTAGTAAAGGGCGTTACGACAGTGGGTGTACCTTC. This translates into CASSKGRYDSGCTF.

The chain recombines TRBV4-1 with TRBJ1-3; D not resolved. The CDR3 loop spans 15 amino acids. CDR1 MGHRA and CDR2 YSYEKL come from the germline V gene. V was trimmed by 0 bases and J by 0 bases, leaving 6 bases between them. The CDR3 loop is CASSQDFFSGNTIYF. CDR3 coding DNA: TGCGCCAGCAGCCAAGACTTCTTCTCTGGAAACACCATATATTTT.

This chain links TRBV28 with TRBJ1-2; no firm D call. V lost 6 bases and J lost 7, with 12 bases in between. Looked up from germline, CDR1 is MDHEN and CDR2 is SYDVKM. The CDR3 length is 12 residues. CDR3 DNA: TGTGCCAGCAGCGGACTCAGGAGTGGCTACACCTTC. It translates to CASSGLRSGYTF.

This chain joins TRBV18 and TRBJ2-2; weak D call: TRBD2 (6 bases). The CDR3 has 15 residues. V dropped 3 bases and J dropped 2 bases, with 10 bases sitting between them. Germline V gene lookup returns CDR1 KGHSH and CDR2 LQKENI. The CDR3 bases are TGTGCCAGCTCACCGCTCGGGACTAACACCGGGGAGCTGTTTTTT. It is translated as CASSPLGTNTGELFF.

The V and J genes are TRBV4-2 and TRBJ2-7; 7 bases agree with TRBD2. The CDR3 is 16 residues long. CDR1 is LGHNA and CDR2 is YNFKEQ in the germline V gene. Trimming cost V 1 base and J 4 bases; bases outside gene matches: 10. The CDR3: CASSQVSRELGYEQYF. CDR3 DNA: TGTGCCAGCAGCCAAGTTTCGCGGGAGTTGGGTTACGAGCAGTACTTC.

The genes are TRBV9 and TRBJ2-3, with D maybe TRBD2 (6 bases). There are 15 residues in the CDR3. The germline CDR1 and CDR2 sequences are SGDLS and YYNGEE. V was shortened by 1 base and J by 2 bases, with 11 bases between the two germline ends. The CDR3: CASSVSTGVTDTQYF. The CDR3 nucleotides read TGTGCCAGCAGCGTATCAACGGGGGTCACAGATACGCAGTATTTT.